Listed below are T cell receptor beta chains from one sample, sequenced in a study of early T cells in non-severe SARS-CoV-2 infection. TCRdb passed the 5' RACE reads through MiXCR, listing each CDR3 protein once. The sample holds about 28,000 distinct CDR3 sequences, about 6% seen once. Material: whole blood. Source of these receptors: an adult who was a healthcare worker with PCR-confirmed SARS-CoV-2 infection or an uninfected control (not recorded which). Each CDR3 is given with its conserved first and last residue. Each record gives: J gene, V gene, CDR3 protein.

TRBJ2-1 TRBV20-1 CSAMPLALSSYNEQFF
TRBJ2-7 TRBV18 CASSPPGAETYEQYF
TRBJ2-3 TRBV4-2 CASSRREGTIQSQYF
TRBJ2-2 TRBV5-4 CASSWGGHNTGELFF
TRBJ2-6 TRBV6-6 CASSYSGQSHSGANVLTF
TRBJ1-1 TRBV5-6 CASSLDTAEAFF
TRBJ1-1 TRBV12-3/TRBV12-4 CASSSPMNTEAFF
TRBJ2-7 TRBV12-3/TRBV12-4 CASAESGQRHREQYF
TRBJ1-2 TRBV20-1 CSASGTGGSPRYGYTF
TRBJ1-6 TRBV13 CASSLNRLASPLHF
TRBJ2-3 TRBV28 CASSSPRRGSALDTQYF
TRBJ2-2 TRBV19 CASRGPEPPSSGELFF
TRBJ2-1 TRBV24-1 CATSDSANYNEQFF
TRBJ1-3 TRBV7-2 CASSFGQSSGNTIYF
TRBJ2-2 TRBV5-5 CASSLYRGDTGELFF
TRBJ1-6 TRBV7-6 CASSPPGQGSPLHF
TRBJ1-6 TRBV30 CASRGEYNSPLHF
TRBJ1-5 TRBV7-9 CASSSGGARDQPQHF
TRBJ1-5 TRBV6-4 CASSERSNQPQHF
TRBJ1-5 TRBV7-2 CASTFLGQPQHF
TRBJ1-1 TRBV28 CASGLGQPNTEAFF
TRBJ2-1 TRBV12-3/TRBV12-4 CASSFTPGLAGGGSYNEQFF
TRBJ2-7 TRBV6-5 CASSPGHGYPKPYEQYF
TRBJ2-3 TRBV7-3 CASSPGTTHTDTQYF
TRBJ1-6 TRBV7-2 CASSLDRGPDSPLHF
TRBJ2-1 TRBV5-1 CASSSTGTMSSYNEQFF
TRBJ2-1 TRBV7-9 CASSPKTSGNEQFF
TRBJ1-3 TRBV20-1 CSAQGAGNTIYF
TRBJ2-5 TRBV5-6 CASSLASGTQETQYF
TRBJ2-3 TRBV12-3/TRBV12-4 CASSLPPDTQYF
TRBJ2-2 TRBV7-3 CASKRENTGELFF
TRBJ2-1 TRBV7-9 CASSLAGGRSYNEQFF
TRBJ2-6 TRBV9 CASSVAYRAGANVLTF
TRBJ2-7 TRBV20-1 CSARVSSGNNYEQYF
TRBJ1-5 TRBV30 CAWSGQGNQPQHF
TRBJ2-1 TRBV12-3/TRBV12-4 CASRTQGFAADEQFF
TRBJ2-1 TRBV6-5 CASSYYGTGYNEQFF
TRBJ2-5 TRBV7-2 CASSRQSGGAFTETQYF
TRBJ2-3 TRBV4-1 CASSQVLTGTKSTDTQYF
TRBJ2-7 TRBV7-3 CASSPNNRGGEQYF
TRBJ2-7 TRBV9 CASSAGGGAPYEQYF
TRBJ1-2 TRBV19 CASTRGPLYGYTF
TRBJ2-3 TRBV6-6 CAGGGTATDTQYF
TRBJ2-7 TRBV9 CASSPHGTGGEEQYF
TRBJ2-1 TRBV7-2 CASSIDRLDEQFF
TRBJ2-7 TRBV30 CAWSVGLAGVYEQYF
TRBJ1-5 TRBV24-1 CATSGPGPNQPQHF
TRBJ2-5 TRBV6-1 CASSEILGGEETQYF
TRBJ1-5 TRBV12-3/TRBV12-4 CASSWSQGEEPQHF
TRBJ2-1 TRBV12-3/TRBV12-4 CASTSMLAVTNEQFF
TRBJ2-2 TRBV2 CASSLQGANTGELFF
TRBJ2-4 TRBV28 CASSEPYTIQYF
TRBJ1-1 TRBV4-1 CASSQDGGRTGNTEAFF
TRBJ2-7 TRBV20-1 CSARGQVADYEQYF
TRBJ1-2 TRBV15 CATSRGQVSNYGYTF
TRBJ1-1 TRBV6-4 CASRPTGLTGDTEAFF
TRBJ1-1 TRBV5-1 CASSLSGAGVFTEAFF
TRBJ2-3 TRBV29-1 CSDMRTGLSDTQYF
TRBJ2-1 TRBV19 CASRPTSGGLGEQFF
TRBJ2-2 TRBV29-1 CSASTGDTGELFF